This T cell receptor beta chain was sequenced during a study of shared clonotypes between healthy human individuals (dated by TCRdb to the early 2020s). The study in broad terms: Two women and three men aged 18 to 49 years were included in the cohort. For each donor, CD4 naive and CD4 memory were each run on three plates, CD8 naive on two plates, and CD8 memory on one plate. To estimate repertoire size and how much clonotypes are shared between individuals, the study performed deep sequencing of blood TCR repertoires from about five healthy adults. Libraries were prepared and TCR repertoires were sequenced by different laboratories using diverse techniques, in order to increase sequencing depth and limit assay-specific biases. Between about 0.85 and 10 billion PBMCs per donor were obtained by leukapheresis.

Using the deep immunoSEQ assay, multiplex PCR amplified TCR CDR3 regions from genomic DNA. Extracted genomic DNA from each cell subset was distributed evenly across all wells of several immunoSEQ 96-well plates, and each plate was treated as a replicate. For sorted subsets, each replicate PCR was loaded with around 200 ng genomic DNA, equivalent to roughly 30,000 T cell genomes. The purified libraries were quantified using a Qubit 3.0 fluorometer, sized with a Bioanalyzer 2100, and then quantified again using the KAPA Library Quantification kit. Each immunoSEQ 96-well plate was sequenced on its own single-read 150-cycle Illumina NextSeq 550 flow cell. The paper's data handling went like this. The immunoSEQ output contained only junctional sequences without quality scores, so filtering could not match that applied to full-length reads. Sequences were annotated with PyIR, a Python wrapper for IgBLAST v1.9, using IMGT germline references to assign V/J genes and CDR3. Any read was removed if the V/J assignment was weak (E-value above 1e-6), the CDR3 was missing, or the read contained stop codons, out-of-frame junctions, or ambiguous translated residues. A V3J clonotype was defined by an identical inferred V gene, J gene, and CDR3 amino acid sequence. Percentage overlap between repertoires was calculated by dividing the number of shared unique clonotypes by the size of the smaller repertoire. Repertoire richness was assessed with RTK rarefaction, the Chao1 estimator, and Recon v2.1 estimates of unobserved clonotypes. For all TCRbeta clonotypes obtained by the gDNA method from four donors, generation probabilities were computed with OLGA. This immuneACCESS table, as held by TCRdb, lists in-frame sequences with V and J called but not all clones. Of the missing ones, under half trace to an unresolved V gene in checked studies; the others have no known cause. V, J and clone size are those of that table, while D and trimming were read from the DNA. A total of 1,500,000 or so clones appear in this sample, around 98.5% of them only once. Approximately 0.38% of the sample belongs to the ten largest clones.

Donors were healthy HIV-negative adults with no recently reported acute infections or vaccinations. All donors were Caucasian adults living in Nashville, Tennessee, USA. Magnetic negative selection was used to enrich CD4+ T cells, after which naive cells were positively selected on CD45RA and the negative fraction became the memory subset. After blood collection by leukapheresis, PBMCs were isolated using Ficoll-Histopaque density gradient centrifugation and then cryopreserved in the vapor phase of liquid nitrogen. Analytical flow cytometry was used to check the purity and quantity of each magnetically sorted T cell population. Genomic DNA was isolated from every sorted fraction and measured by UV absorbance on a Nanodrop 2000c. The CDR3 contains 14 residues, cysteine and phenylalanine counted. Of all the DNA, just the CDR3 is kept, 42 bases in frame from base 1. From a lookup of the germline V gene, CDR1 and CDR2 are SGHTA and FQGTGA. V is trimmed back by 5 bases and J by 5 bases, and the junction contains 7 bases that no gene match accounts for.

Overall results and qualifications from the work: Higher generation probabilities were observed for clonotypes shared by all four sorted-subset donors than for non-shared clonotypes. Because the study included a small number of donors, the genetic and exposure-history diversity represented was limited. Pairwise subsampling led to the expectation that sequencing depth would affect the degree of clonotype sharing among donors. About 5% of naive CD4, 3.5% of naive CD8, about 2.4% of memory CD4, and about 0.4% of memory CD8 clonotypes were shared across four donors. Sampling was limited to blood, and TCR repertoires in tissue likely differ from TCR repertoires in blood. Rarefaction of sorted-subset datasets indicated incomplete sequencing despite the large sequencing depth. Naive subsets generally had larger estimated clonotype richness than memory subsets.

This clone is a singleton in its sample. Its antigen has not been determined. No base quality information exists; no much larger clone differs at one position. The receptor was isolated from a man aged 25-45 years in good health. Recombination joined TRBV7-3 with TRBJ2-7; 9 central nucleotides agree with TRBD1. The sequenced material came from naive CD4+ T cells sorted from blood. The cell subset or site label here, explained by the study, means: CD45RA+ positively selected. The CDR3 has the sequence CASSPTGGNDEQYF. In nucleotides, the sequence is TGTGCCAGCAGCCCGACAGGGGGTAACGACGAGCAGTACTTC. The CDR3, completed at both ends by the reference TRBV7-3 and TRBJ2-7 genes, gives the full variable domain GAGVSQTPSNKVTEKGKYVELRCDPISGHTALYWYRQSLGQGPEFLIYFQGTGAADDSGLPNDRFFAVRPEGSVSTLKIQRTERGDSAVYLCASSPTGGNDEQYFGPGTRLTVT.